Following are 25 T cell receptor beta chains from one sample sequenced in a study of blood T cell repertoires in COVID-19. The assay was immunoSEQ multiplex PCR, and TCRdb's table has in-frame clones only and misses some. Altogether roughly 70,000 clones are present, about 88% being singletons, with the ten largest covering 5.5% to 7.5%. The sequencing input was peripheral blood. The receptor source for this set is a man older than 75 with COVID-19, enrolled during active disease.

The gene calls are TRBV7-9 and TRBJ1-2; no firm D call. CDR1 is SEHNR, CDR2 FQNEAQ, per germline (reference sequence). Trimming removed 4 bases at V and 4 bases at J, with 7 bases between. This CDR3 comprises 12 residues. CDR3 DNA sequence: TGTGCCAGCAGCTCGGTGTCCTATGGCTACACCTTC. Its protein product is CASSSVSYGYTF.

The CDR3, as DNA: TGTGCCAGCAGCTCGGTAGACACTGAAGCTTTCTTT. Translated: CASSSVDTEAFF. The chain combines TRBV11-3 with TRBJ1-1; D call uncertain. V was clipped by 4 bases and J by 3 bases, with 6 bases between them. CDR1 is SGHNT, CDR2 YENEEA, per germline. CDR3 length: 12 residues. Looking up the rest from reference TRBV11-3 and TRBJ1-1 gives the full variable domain: EAGVVQSPRYKIIEKKQPVAFWCNPISGHNTLYWYLQNLGQGPELLIRYENEEAVDDSQLPKDRFSAERLKGVDSTLKIQPAELGDSAVYLCASSSVDTEAFFGQGTRLTVV.

V usage is TRBV18 and J usage is TRBJ2-2, with 10 nucleotides matching TRBD1. The CDR3 runs to 19 residues. J was trimmed by 4 bases and V by 2 bases; bases with no gene match: 13. Per germline, CDR1 KGHSH and CDR2 LQKENI. CDR3 nucleotide sequence: TGTGCCAGCTCACCAAACTTCCCGGGACAGGGGCTCGGCACCGGGGAGCTGTTTTTT. It specifies CASSPNFPGQGLGTGELFF.

The rearrangement uses TRBV7-2 and TRBJ2-7; TRBD2 is a possible D gene (7 bases). CDR3 length equals 15 residues. Trimming pared 3 bases from V and 3 bases from J, leaving 15 bases between. Germline V gene sequence: CDR1 SGHTA, CDR2 FQGNSA. The CDR3 nucleotides are TGTGCCAGCAGCTTTTTGGGGGGGGCCTTCTACGAGCAGTACTTC. As protein: CASSFLGGAFYEQYF.

The chain has TRBV4-3 and TRBJ1-2, with TRBD1 matching over 7 bases. The V gene's germline CDR1 is LGHNA and CDR2 YSLEER. Trimming took 0 bases from V and 8 from J; bases not matched to a gene: 12. The CDR3 is made up of 16 amino acids. CDR3 sequence: CASSQEQAQGVRGYTF. The CDR3 bases are TGCGCCAGCAGCCAAGAACAGGCGCAGGGGGTGCGGGGCTACACCTTC.

The V and J genes are TRBV18 and TRBJ1-1; 9 bases fit TRBD1. CDR1 is KGHSH and CDR2 is LQKENI in the germline V gene. The CDR3 loop spans 15 amino acids. Trimming took 5 bases from V and 4 from J; bases not matched to a gene: 8. The CDR3 spells CASSKEQGAGTEAFF. The CDR3 DNA follows: TGTGCCAGCTCAAAAGAACAGGGGGCAGGCACTGAAGCTTTCTTT.

This clone has only one observation. The gene calls are TRBV4-1 and TRBJ2-7, with 11 bases that match TRBD1. V gave up 4 bases and J gave up 1 base; unmatched junction bases: 12. This CDR3 has 18 residues. Germline CDR1 MGHRA, CDR2 YSYEKL. The CDR3 loop reads CASSLFTAGTGGSYEQYF. As DNA, the CDR3 is TGCGCCAGCAGCCTTTTCACAGCCGGGACAGGGGGTTCCTACGAGCAGTACTTC.

The J gene is TRBJ1-1, the V gene TRBV10-2; 10 nucleotides agree with TRBD1. Germline loops: CDR1 WSHSY, CDR2 SAAADI. The CDR3 spans 15 residues. The V gene end was trimmed by 8 bases and the J gene end by 5 bases; junction bases not matched to a gene: 11. CDR3 DNA: TGCGCCAGCGGTGGGGCGCGGACAGGGGGAACTGAAGCTTTCTTT. As protein: CASGGARTGGTEAFF.

This chain links TRBV4-1 with TRBJ1-4, with 9 bases fitting TRBD1. The germline gives CDR1 MGHRA, CDR2 YSYEKL. V was pared by 3 bases and J by 6 bases, with 5 bases of the junction left unmatched. The CDR3 consists of 15 residues. The CDR3 here is CASSQGDRDHEKLFF. In DNA form, the CDR3 reads TGCGCCAGCAGCCAGGGGGACAGGGACCATGAAAAACTGTTTTTT.

The chain combines TRBV12-5 with TRBJ2-7, with D hard to call. This CDR3 comprises 14 residues. CDR1 LGHNT and CDR2 FRNRAP come from the germline V gene. Trimming left V 1 base short and J 0 bases short, with 7 bases between. In DNA, the CDR3 is TGTGCTAGTGGTTTGGACGCGGCCTCCTACGAGCAGTACTTC. Its protein product is CASGLDAASYEQYF.

The genes are TRBV7-8 and TRBJ2-7; 9 bases map to TRBD1. The germline gives CDR1 SGHVS, CDR2 FQNEAQ. This CDR3 has 16 amino acids. Germline trimming cut 4 bases from V and 3 bases from J; bases unmatched to any gene: 10. CDR3 amino acids: CASSSTPGQGLYEQYF. Here the CDR3 DNA reads TGTGCCAGCAGCTCCACCCCGGGACAGGGCCTCTACGAGCAGTACTTC.

The V gene is TRBV4-1, the J gene TRBJ2-2; TRBD1 aligns across 7 bases. CDR3 length equals 17 residues. Trimming cost V 0 bases and J 2 bases; bases outside gene matches: 6. Germline V lookup: CDR1 MGHRA, CDR2 YSYEKL. The CDR3 region is CASSQDGTELNTGELFF. CDR3 nucleotide sequence: TGCGCCAGCAGCCAAGATGGGACAGAATTAAACACCGGGGAGCTGTTTTTT.

This clone showed up just once. The CDR3 spells CAISQGSEEQYF. CDR3 nucleotide sequence: TGTGCCATCAGCCAGGGGTCGGAGGAGCAGTACTTC. The V gene is TRBV10-3, the J gene TRBJ2-7, with D maybe TRBD1 (6 bases). Germline CDR1 and CDR2: ENHRY and SYGVKD. V lost 6 bases and J 7 bases, leaving 13 bases between the germline ends. This CDR3 contains 12 residues.

This clone occurred many times. This chain uses TRBV7-9 with TRBJ1-2; the D gene is possibly TRBD1 (5 bases). V lost 6 bases to trimming and J lost 0 bases, with 14 bases between them. Germline assignment: CDR1 SEHNR and CDR2 FQNEAQ (reference sequence). This CDR3 has 15 residues. CDR3 sequence: CASRRPGGTNYGYTF. Here the CDR3 DNA reads TGTGCCAGCAGGAGGCCGGGGGGGACTAACTATGGCTACACCTTC.

The chain recombines TRBV10-2 with TRBJ1-2, with TRBD1 as a possible D gene (6 bases). Looked up from germline, CDR1 is WSHSY and CDR2 is SAAADI. The V end was cut by 2 bases, the J end by 7 bases, with 8 bases between. The CDR3 has 12 residues. The CDR3, as DNA: TGCGCCAGCAGTGAGCCAGGGGCTGGCTACACCTTC. Protein: CASSEPGAGYTF.

J is TRBJ2-3 and V is TRBV5-1; weak D call: TRBD1 (6 bases). Germline CDR1 is SGHRS and CDR2 is YFSETQ. CDR3 length equals 15 residues. V was trimmed by 7 bases and J by 2 bases, leaving 17 bases between them. CDR3 bases: TGCGCCAGCGGGTTGACAGGTACTTCCACAGATACGCAGTATTTT. It translates to CASGLTGTSTDTQYF.

This clone appeared once. The rearrangement links TRBV6-5 to TRBJ2-5, with a possible D match to TRBD1 (6 bases). CDR3 length equals 13 residues. Trimming stripped 4 bases from V and 5 bases from J, with 11 bases between. The germline gives CDR1 MNHEY, CDR2 SVGAGI. The CDR3 DNA follows: TGTGCCAGCAGTTCCCCAGGGGATGAGACCCAGTACTTC. It specifies CASSSPGDETQYF.

The chain is built from TRBV3-1 (or the pseudogene TRBV3-2) and TRBJ2-1; D uncertain. Germline CDR1 LGHDT, CDR2 YNNKEL (reference sequence). Trimming cost V 4 bases and J 6 bases, with 7 bases left between them. This CDR3 is built from 12 residues. The CDR3 sequence is CASSPAGNEQFF. As DNA, the CDR3 is TGTGCCAGCAGCCCCGCAGGCAATGAGCAGTTCTTC.

V usage is TRBV7-9 and J usage is TRBJ2-2; D uncertain. The germline V gene encodes CDR1 SEHNR and CDR2 FQNEAQ (reference sequence). The CDR3 has 13 residues. Trimming took off 4 bases at V and 1 base at J, with 4 bases between the two ends. The CDR3 is CASSSGNTGELFF. The DNA of the CDR3 is TGTGCCAGCAGCTCAGGGAACACCGGGGAGCTGTTTTTT.

The gene calls are TRBV6-1 and TRBJ2-7; D not resolved. Per the germline V gene, CDR1 is MNHNS and CDR2 is SASEGT. V lost 1 base and J lost 2, with 9 bases in between. The CDR3 runs 14 residues. The CDR3 coding sequence is TGTGCCAGCAGTGAAGTGACAACCACCTACGAGCAGTACTTC. This sequence encodes CASSEVTTTYEQYF.

The table lists this clone with a count of one. J is TRBJ1-2 and V is TRBV20-1; D not resolved. Germline lookup yields CDR1 DFQATT and CDR2 SNEGSKA (reference sequence). Trimming took 6 bases from V and 4 from J, leaving 9 bases between them. There are 11 residues in the CDR3. CDR3: CSAEDLYGYTF. The CDR3 DNA reads as TGCAGTGCGGAGGACCTCTATGGCTACACCTTC.

This clone was counted between two and nine times. The chain employs TRBV5-4 and TRBJ2-7, with D tentatively TRBD1 (5 bases). Between the trimmed V and J ends, which lost 4 bases and 3 bases, there was a span of 8 bases. Germline assignment: CDR1 SGHNT and CDR2 YYREEE (reference sequence). The CDR3 loop spans 12 amino acids. The CDR3 nucleotides read TGTGCCAGCAGCGTAGACAGCTACGAGCAGTACTTC. It encodes CASSVDSYEQYF.

This clone was detected only once. This CDR3 is also generated by other DNA sequences in the sample. V is TRBV6-5 and J is TRBJ2-7; 10 bases map to TRBD1. The CDR3 extends over 14 amino acids. Trimming at V came to 5 bases and at J to 0 bases, leaving 1 base not matched to a gene. Germline CDR1 MNHEY, CDR2 SVGAGI. CDR3 in amino acids: CASSRQGASYEQYF. The CDR3 DNA reads TGTGCCAGCAGTAGACAGGGGGCCTCCTACGAGCAGTACTTC.

This clone was counted a single time. This rearrangement joins TRBV10-3 to TRBJ1-2; D not resolved. With 3 bases removed from V and 2 bases from J, the gap between germline ends came to 4 bases. The CDR3 contains 12 residues. Germline V gene data show CDR1 as ENHRY and CDR2 as SYGVKD. For the CDR3, the DNA is TGTGCCATCAGTGACGGGAACTATGGCTACACCTTC. Amino acid sequence: CAISDGNYGYTF.

The J gene is TRBJ1-1, the V gene TRBV19; D is ambiguous. Per germline, CDR1 LNHDA and CDR2 SQIVND (reference sequence). V dropped 7 bases and J dropped 5 bases, with 11 bases sitting between them. The CDR3 covers 12 residues. CDR3 nucleotides: TGTGCCAGTACCGGTGGGAGGACTGAAGCTTTCTTT. As protein: CASTGGRTEAFF.